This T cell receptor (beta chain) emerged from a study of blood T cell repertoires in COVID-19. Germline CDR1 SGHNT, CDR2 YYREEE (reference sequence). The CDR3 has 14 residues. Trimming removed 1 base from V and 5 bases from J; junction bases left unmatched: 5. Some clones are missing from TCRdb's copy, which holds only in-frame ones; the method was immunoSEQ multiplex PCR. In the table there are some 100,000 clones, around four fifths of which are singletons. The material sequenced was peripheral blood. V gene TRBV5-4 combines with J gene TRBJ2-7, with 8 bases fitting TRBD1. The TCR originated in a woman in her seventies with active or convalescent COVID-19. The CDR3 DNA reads TGTGCCAGCAGCTTGAGCCCAGGGGGCCACGAGCAGTACTTC. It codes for CASSLSPGGHEQYF. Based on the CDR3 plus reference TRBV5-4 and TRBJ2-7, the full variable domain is ETGVTQSPTHLIKTRGQQVTLRCSSQSGHNTVSWYQQALGQGPQFIFQYYREEENGRGNFPPRFSGLQFPNYSSELNVNALELDDSALYLCASSLSPGGHEQYFGPGTRLTVT.